This TCR beta chain is from a study of T cell responses to AZD1222 COVID-19 vaccine. Study results and caveats: Vaccination with two AZD1222 doses was followed by a rise in Spike-specific TCR breadth and depth. The peak T cell response came first, and repertoires were sampled only after it. Donors were largely white British and mainly female; clonal diversity was possibly underestimated.

Per the germline V gene, CDR1 is MNHEY and CDR2 is SVGAGI. V dropped 6 bases and J dropped 2 bases, with 10 bases sitting between them. The CDR3 runs to 13 residues. TCRdb's copy holds only in-frame clones and misses some; the assay was immunoSEQ multiplex PCR. Here the sample spans approximately 180,000 clones, 90% to 95% being singletons. A note on this clone: Its antigen is currently unknown.

The source of this sequence is an adult who received the MenACWY meningococcal vaccine as a control. The sample was peripheral blood, taken 28 days after the second dose of the MenACWY control vaccine. The chain links TRBV6-5 to TRBJ2-5, with D possibly TRBD1 on 5 matching bases. The CDR3 region has the DNA TGTGCCAGCAGCTACAGGATGCAAGAGACCCAGTACTTC. Amino acids: CASSYRMQETQYF.